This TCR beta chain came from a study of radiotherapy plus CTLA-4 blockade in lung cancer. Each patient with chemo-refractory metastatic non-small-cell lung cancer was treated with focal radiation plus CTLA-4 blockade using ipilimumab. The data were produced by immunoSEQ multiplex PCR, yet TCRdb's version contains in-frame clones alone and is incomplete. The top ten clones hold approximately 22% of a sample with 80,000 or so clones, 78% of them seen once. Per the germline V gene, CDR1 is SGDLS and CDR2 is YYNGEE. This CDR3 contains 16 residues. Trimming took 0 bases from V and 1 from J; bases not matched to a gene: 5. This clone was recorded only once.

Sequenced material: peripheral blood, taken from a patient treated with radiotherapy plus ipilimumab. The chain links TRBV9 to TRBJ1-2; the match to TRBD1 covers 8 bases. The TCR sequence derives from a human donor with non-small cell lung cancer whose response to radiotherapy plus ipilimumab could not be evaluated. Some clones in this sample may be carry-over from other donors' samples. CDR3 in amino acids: CASSVVGQGFNYGYTF. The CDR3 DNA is TGTGCCAGCAGCGTAGTAGGACAGGGATTTAACTATGGCTACACCTTC.